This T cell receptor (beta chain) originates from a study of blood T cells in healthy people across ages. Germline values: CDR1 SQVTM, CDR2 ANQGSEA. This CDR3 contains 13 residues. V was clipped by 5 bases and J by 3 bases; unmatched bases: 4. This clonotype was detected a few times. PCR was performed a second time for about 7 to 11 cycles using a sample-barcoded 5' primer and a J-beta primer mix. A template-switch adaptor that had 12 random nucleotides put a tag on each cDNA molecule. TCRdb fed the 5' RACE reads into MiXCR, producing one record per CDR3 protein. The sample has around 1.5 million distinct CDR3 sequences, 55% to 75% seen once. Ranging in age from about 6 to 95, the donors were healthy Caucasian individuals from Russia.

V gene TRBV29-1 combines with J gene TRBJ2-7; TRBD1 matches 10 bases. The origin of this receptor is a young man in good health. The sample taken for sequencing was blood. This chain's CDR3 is CSVPGQGLYEQYF. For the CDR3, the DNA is TGCAGCGTTCCGGGACAGGGGCTCTACGAGCAGTACTTC.